This record concerns one T cell receptor (beta chain) sequence. Clones were read by immunoSEQ multiplex PCR, and TCRdb kept only the in-frame ones, dropping some. The sample lists some 200,000 clones; roughly 72% were seen once. The source of the sample is a study of cytotoxic CD8 clonotypes in ibrutinib-treated CLL. Unmatched junction bases numbered 4, after V lost 5 bases and J lost 4 bases. Germline CDR1 and CDR2: SGHDT and YYEEEE. The CDR3 totals 14 residues. The J gene is TRBJ2-7, the V gene TRBV5-6, with TRBD2 identical over 12 bases. The sample was PBMCs, taken after 24 months of ibrutinib treatment. This TCR was recovered from a human donor with chronic lymphocytic leukemia. The CDR3 loop reads CASRPGLAGYEQYF. The CDR3 coding sequence is TGTGCCAGCAGACCGGGACTAGCGGGTTACGAGCAGTACTTC.